This T cell receptor (beta chain) was found in a study of T cell responses to AZD1222 COVID-19 vaccine. Study-wide results and limits: Baseline testing showed seropositivity in only a handful of AZD1222 recipients. Vaccine-related CD4 TCRs covered spike, predominating at 160-218 and 743-854. Targeting of unmutated variant regions was reportedly seen in nearly half of spike-specific TCRs. Among the donors, most were white British and more were female, and clonal diversity was possibly underestimated.

About this clone itself: Its antigen is not known.

Assay: immunoSEQ multiplex PCR; the TCRdb copy retains only in-frame clones and omits some. The sample shows some 130,000 clones, about 90% of them seen only once. The sequence derives from an adult in good health. This specimen was peripheral blood, taken on day 0 of AZD1222 vaccination.

CDR3 loop: CASRDRGSSGWTEAFF. CDR3 coding DNA: TGCGCCAGCAGAGATCGGGGGAGTAGTGGATGGACTGAAGCTTTCTTT. The V gene is TRBV5-1, the J gene TRBJ1-1, with D maybe TRBD1 (5 bases). V was pared by 5 bases and J by 5 bases, with 22 bases between. The CDR3 is 16 residues long. CDR1 SGHRS and CDR2 YFSETQ come from the germline V gene. Variable domain in full (rest from reference TRBV5-1 and TRBJ1-1): KAGVTQTPRYLIKTRGQQVTLSCSPISGHRSVSWYQQTPGQGLQFLFEYFSETQRNKGNFPGRFSGRQFSNSRSEMNVSTLELGDSALYLCASRDRGSSGWTEAFFGQGTRLTVV.